Listed here are 23 T cell receptor beta chains from one sample, sequenced in a study of OX40 agonist ivuxolimab in advanced cancers. Assay used: immunoSEQ multiplex PCR; TCRdb lists only in-frame clones, some missing. The sample lists under 85,000 clones; roughly 77% were seen once. This material consisted of CD4+ or CD8+ T cells sorted from blood, taken in a trial of the OX40 agonist ivuxolimab. The receptor set was obtained from an adult with an advanced solid tumor such as melanoma, head and neck, liver or kidney cancer.

The chain is built from TRBV7-3 and TRBJ1-2; D remains ambiguous. The CDR3 length is 14 residues. CDR1 is SGHTA and CDR2 is FQGTGA in the germline V gene. Trimming left V 3 bases short and J 4 bases short, with 12 bases between. CDR3 DNA: TGTGCCAGCAGCTTTGGAGGGATTTCCTATGGCTACACCTTC. Its protein product is CASSFGGISYGYTF.

This chain uses TRBV10-3 with TRBJ2-5; 10 bases map to TRBD1. The ends lost 8 bases at V and 2 bases at J; junction bases unmatched: 2. Germline V lookup: CDR1 ENHRY, CDR2 SYGVKD. This CDR3 has 13 amino acids. CDR3 nucleotides: TGTGCCATCGGACAGGGGGTACAAGAGACCCAGTACTTC. Protein: CAIGQGVQETQYF.

The chain has TRBV2 and TRBJ1-5; D remains unclear. This CDR3 has 15 residues. CDR1 and CDR2 (germline): SNHLY, FYNNEI. Trimming pared 3 bases from V and 6 bases from J, leaving 15 bases between. Written as DNA, the CDR3 is TGTGCCAGCAGTGAGTCTACAGACCGGGGTCAGCCCCAGCATTTT. Protein product: CASSESTDRGQPQHF.

This rearrangement joins TRBV11-3 to TRBJ2-4; D ambiguous. The germline V gene has CDR1 SGHNT and CDR2 YENEEA. The germline V and J ends were trimmed by 1 base and 5 bases, with 3 bases remaining between them. The CDR3 consists of 12 residues. CDR3 in amino acids: CASSLVQNIQYF. CDR3 sequence (DNA): TGTGCCAGCAGCTTAGTCCAAAACATTCAGTACTTC.

The rearrangement joins TRBV6-6 to TRBJ1-1, with D perhaps TRBD1 (5 bases). CDR1 is MNHNY and CDR2 is SVGAGI in the germline V gene (reference sequence). CDR3 size: 15 residues. V was shortened by 0 bases and J by 0 bases, with 8 bases between the two germline ends. The CDR3, as DNA: TGTGCCAGCAGTTACTCGAGGGGTTTGAACACTGAAGCTTTCTTT. Translation: CASSYSRGLNTEAFF.

V is TRBV6-5 and J is TRBJ1-1; D ambiguous. CDR1 and CDR2 from the germline V gene are MNHEY and SVGAGI. CDR3 length: 12 amino acids. Trimming shortened V by 7 bases and J by 11 bases, and 17 bases separated the two germline ends. CDR3 region: CASNSDGSSAFF. The CDR3 DNA reads as TGTGCCAGCAATAGTGACGGCAGCAGTGCTTTCTTT.

The chain is built from TRBV30 and TRBJ2-3, with D possibly TRBD2 on 6 matching bases. Germline lookup yields CDR1 GTSNPN and CDR2 SVGIG (reference sequence). The CDR3 is made up of 14 amino acids. Deletions cut 3 bases from V and 6 bases from J, with 16 bases between. Written as DNA, the CDR3 is TGTGCCTGGAGAGGAAGCGGGTCCCGCGATACGCAGTATTTT. This translates into CAWRGSGSRDTQYF.

The chain recombines TRBV19 with TRBJ2-5; 7 bases are shared with TRBD2. From germline, CDR1 is LNHDA and CDR2 SQIVND (reference sequence). The CDR3 is 15 amino acids. Trimming cost V 6 bases and J 0 bases; bases outside gene matches: 7. The CDR3, as DNA: TGTGCCAGTAGACCCAGAGCGGGGTACCAAGAGACCCAGTACTTC. It translates to CASRPRAGYQETQYF.

This chain links TRBV7-2 with TRBJ2-2, with D unresolved. The germline CDR1 and CDR2 sequences are SGHTA and FQGNSA. V shed 3 bases and J shed 7 bases, with 6 bases lying between them. This CDR3 has 12 amino acids. CDR3 coding DNA: TGTGCCAGCAGCTTGAACGTCGGGGAGCTGTTTTTT. This translates into CASSLNVGELFF.

This clone was counted once. This rearrangement joins TRBV19 to TRBJ2-2; D is ambiguous. The CDR3 is made up of 15 amino acids. The V gene's germline CDR1 is LNHDA and CDR2 SQIVND (reference sequence). Trimming took 4 bases from V and 1 from J, leaving 10 bases between them. CDR3 in DNA: TGTGCCAGTAGTAGATCCAGGCTGAACACCGGGGAGCTGTTTTTT. Its protein is CASSRSRLNTGELFF.

Here the CDR3 DNA reads TGCGCCAGCAGCTTGGACACACTAAGCTCCTACAATGAGCAGTTCTTC. Translating gives CASSLDTLSSYNEQFF. The chain carries TRBV5-1 and TRBJ2-1; D unresolved. The germline V gene has CDR1 SGHRS and CDR2 YFSETQ. The CDR3 is made up of 16 amino acids. V lost 0 bases, J lost 0 bases, and 10 bases lay in between.

This chain links TRBV2 with TRBJ2-5, with 9 bases identical to TRBD2. J gave up 5 bases and V 8 bases, and 12 bases lay outside the gene matches. Germline-derived CDR1 and CDR2 are SNHLY and FYNNEI. The CDR3 has 15 residues. This chain's CDR3 is CASPLGRGGGETQYF. The DNA for the CDR3 is TGTGCCAGCCCACTGGGGCGGGGGGGCGGCGAGACCCAGTACTTC.

The chain couples TRBV5-4 to TRBJ2-1, with D uncertain. This CDR3 is 11 amino acids long. V lost 4 bases to trimming and J lost 2 bases, with 1 base between them. CDR1 is SGHNT, CDR2 YYREEE, per germline (reference sequence). This CDR3 reads CASSTYNEQFF. The CDR3 DNA is TGTGCCAGCAGCACCTACAATGAGCAGTTCTTC.

The rearrangement uses TRBV2 and TRBJ2-3; tentatively, D is TRBD1 or TRBD2 (6 bases each). V was cut by 6 bases and J by 3 bases, with 13 bases left in between. This CDR3 comprises 14 residues. Germline V gene lookup returns CDR1 SNHLY and CDR2 FYNNEI. CDR3 sequence: CASSGLTGTDTQYF. In DNA form, the CDR3 reads TGTGCCAGCAGCGGACTAACAGGGACAGATACGCAGTATTTT.

The rearrangement joins TRBV10-2 to TRBJ1-3; the D is unclear. This CDR3 has 13 amino acids. Germline CDR1 is WSHSY and CDR2 is SAAADI. V lost 0 bases and J 2 bases, leaving 2 bases between the germline ends. The CDR3: CASSESTGNTIYF. The CDR3 DNA reads as TGCGCCAGCAGTGAGTCGACTGGAAACACCATATATTTT.

This clone has just one count. This chain joins TRBV19 and TRBJ1-3; D is undetermined. The ends were cut back, 1 base at V and 0 bases at J, with 7 bases in the middle. The V gene's germline CDR1 is LNHDA and CDR2 SQIVND (reference sequence). There are 15 residues in the CDR3. The CDR3, as DNA: TGTGCCAGTAGTATAGCTTCGGGCTCTGGAAACACCATATATTTT. This sequence encodes CASSIASGSGNTIYF.

The chain couples TRBV9 to TRBJ2-1, with D unresolved. The CDR3 extends over 14 amino acids. V was pared by 0 bases and J by 8 bases, with 12 bases between. Looked up from germline, CDR1 is SGDLS and CDR2 is YYNGEE. CDR3 sequence reads: CASSVALRSDEQFF. The CDR3 coding sequence is TGTGCCAGCAGCGTAGCTCTGAGGTCCGATGAGCAGTTCTTC.

The J gene is TRBJ1-1, the V gene TRBV7-3; 7 bases line up with TRBD1. J gave up 1 base and V 5 bases, and 7 bases lay outside the gene matches. CDR3 length equals 15 residues. Germline V gene data show CDR1 as SGHTA and CDR2 as FQGTGA. This CDR3 is CASSPQGTTNTEAFF. The CDR3, as DNA: TGTGCCAGCAGCCCACAGGGGACAACGAACACTGAAGCTTTCTTT.

This chain links TRBV5-1 with TRBJ1-1; perhaps TRBD1 as D (5 bases). CDR1 and CDR2 (germline): SGHRS, YFSETQ. V lost 2 bases and J lost 1, with 12 bases in between. CDR3 length equals 15 residues. The CDR3 coding sequence is TGCGCCAGCAGCTTTTTGGGGGGGAGGAACACTGAAGCTTTCTTT. Its protein is CASSFLGGRNTEAFF.

The V gene is TRBV5-4, the J gene TRBJ2-5; D is ambiguous. The CDR3 is made up of 13 amino acids. Trimming shortened V by 1 base and J by 6 bases, and 10 bases separated the two germline ends. In germline, CDR1 is SGHNT, CDR2 YYREEE (reference sequence). DNA for the CDR3: TGTGCCAGCAGCTTGCCTTCTGCTAAGACCCAGTACTTC. It codes for CASSLPSAKTQYF.

This rearrangement joins TRBV15 to TRBJ2-1, with 9 bases identical to TRBD1. Germline lookup yields CDR1 LNHNV and CDR2 YYDKDF (reference sequence). With V trimmed by 3 bases and J by 7 bases, 7 bases remained unmatched. This CDR3 contains 15 residues. CDR3 coding DNA: TGTGCCACCAGCAGGGAGACAGGGGGTATTAATGAGCAGTTCTTC. Translation gives CATSRETGGINEQFF.

The chain couples TRBV27 to TRBJ2-3; D is undetermined. CDR1 MNHEY and CDR2 SMNVEV come from the germline V gene (reference sequence). Between the trimmed V and J ends, which lost 8 bases and 4 bases, there was a span of 16 bases. This CDR3 has 14 residues. CDR3 nucleotides: TGTGCCAGCCGAATTACGGTCAGCGCAGATACGCAGTATTTT. This translates into CASRITVSADTQYF.

The CDR3 coding sequence is TGTGCCAGCAGCCGTCGGACTAGCGGGGGCCGGGCCGGGGAGCTGTTTTTT. Amino acid sequence: CASSRRTSGGRAGELFF. V usage is TRBV5-5 and J usage is TRBJ2-2; TRBD2 aligns across 13 bases. The CDR3 contains 17 residues. In germline, CDR1 is SGHKS, CDR2 YYEKEE (reference sequence). Losses at the gene ends were 4 bases for V and 6 bases for J; bases not matched to a gene: 9.